This paragraph reports one TCR beta chain. What it binds is unknown. This CDR3 contains 17 residues. Germline values: CDR1 MNHEY, CDR2 SMNVEV (reference sequence). At least 6 micrograms of total RNA were extracted per sample. This sample was included in a study of blood T cells in healthy people across ages. Regarding the study as a whole: Roughly linear age-related decline in beta diversity appeared, significant by age roughly 40.

The second PCR ran about 6 to 12 cycles with a sample-barcoded 5' primer and J-beta primers. One entry per CDR3 protein results from TCRdb running MiXCR on the 5' RACE reads. The sample shows about 1 million distinct CDR3 sequences, 35% to 50% of them seen only once. The gene calls are TRBV27 and TRBJ2-4; D call uncertain. The tail of the sequence fits TRBJ2-7 better, so the J call may be wrong. Sequencing used blood. This receptor was obtained from a woman in her fifties or sixties in good health. The DNA of the CDR3 is TGTGCCAGCAGTTTGACCGGGCGAGGCATCCAGACCTACGAGCAGTACTTC. This gives the protein CASSLTGRGIQTYEQYF.